The rows below give T cell receptor beta chains drawn from one sample of a study of blood T cell repertoires in COVID-19. Only in-frame clones appear in the TCRdb table, and some are missing; sequencing was by immunoSEQ multiplex PCR. The sample records about 20,000 clones, 88% being singletons. The specimen sequenced was peripheral blood. The source is a human donor in a cohort sampled during active COVID-19. Both conserved end residues are part of each CDR3. A D gene is named only where the DNA matches it firmly. Clone size is not always given. Where it is, it says once, few, many or a class for expanded clones.

abundance	v_gene	d_gene	j_gene	CDR3nt	CDR3aa
.	TRBV5-1	TRBD2	TRBJ2-2	TGCGCCAGCAGCTCTCGCGGGGGGGGCACCGGGGAGCTGTTTTTT	CASSSRGGGTGELFF
few	TRBV24-1	.	TRBJ2-7	TGTGCCACCAGTGAAAGTTCAGGGTTCTCCTACGAGCAGTACTTC	CATSESSGFSYEQYF
.	TRBV9	.	TRBJ2-6	TGTGCCAGCAGCGTAGGTCCTAGGGCCAACGTCCTGACTTTC	CASSVGPRANVLTF
.	TRBV30	.	TRBJ1-2	TGTGCCTGGAGTGTATTTTCGCCCTCGGATGGCTACACCTTC	CAWSVFSPSDGYTF
.	TRBV5-4	.	TRBJ1-1	TGTGCCAGCAGCTTGGACAGGGACACTGAAGCTTTCTTT	CASSLDRDTEAFF
.	TRBV29-1	TRBD1	TRBJ2-7	TGCAGCGCCGAAGGGACAGGGGGCGCCGAGCAGTACTTC	CSAEGTGGAEQYF
.	TRBV7-9	TRBD1	TRBJ2-5	TGTGCCAGCAGCTTAGCGACAGGGTGGGGTGGGACCCAGTACTTC	CASSLATGWGGTQYF
.	TRBV10-3	.	TRBJ1-2	TGTGCCATCAGGGGATCCCGCAACGGGGGGACTTCTGGCTACACCTTC	CAIRGSRNGGTSGYTF
.	TRBV9	TRBD2	TRBJ2-1	TGTGCCAGCAGCGGAGCGGGGGGGTACAATGAGCAGTTCTTC	CASSGAGGYNEQFF
.	TRBV6-6	TRBD2	TRBJ2-7	TGTGCCAGCAGTACCACTAGCGGGGGGAGCTCCTACGAGCAGTACTTC	CASSTTSGGSSYEQYF
.	TRBV30	TRBD1	TRBJ1-4	TGTGCCTGGAGTTGGACAGGGGTTGAAAAACTGTTTTTT	CAWSWTGVEKLFF
.	TRBV6-5	TRBD1	TRBJ1-1	TGTGCCAGCAGCCAAGTAGGGACAGGAGCGAAAGCTTTCTTT	CASSQVGTGAKAFF